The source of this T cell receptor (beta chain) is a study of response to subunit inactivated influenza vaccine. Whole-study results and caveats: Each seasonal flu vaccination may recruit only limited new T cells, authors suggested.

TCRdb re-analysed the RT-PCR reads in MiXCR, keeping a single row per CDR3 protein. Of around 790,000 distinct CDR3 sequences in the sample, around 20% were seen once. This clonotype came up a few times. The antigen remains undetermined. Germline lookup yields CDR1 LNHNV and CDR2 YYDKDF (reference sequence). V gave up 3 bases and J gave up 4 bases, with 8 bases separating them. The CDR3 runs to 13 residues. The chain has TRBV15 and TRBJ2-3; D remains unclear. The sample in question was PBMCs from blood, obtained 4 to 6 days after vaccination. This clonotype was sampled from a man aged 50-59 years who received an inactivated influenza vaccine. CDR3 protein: CATSRHQADTQYF. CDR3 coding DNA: TGTGCCACCAGCAGGCACCAGGCAGATACGCAGTATTTT.